This T cell receptor beta chain was retrieved from a study of T cells after yellow fever vaccination. Study-wide results and caveats: Subsequent booster samples again held most clones from primary vaccination (96% CD4, about 90% CD8). Abundant clonotypes from the bulk population could have been carried over as contaminants into FACS-sorted repertoires.

In making TCR cDNA, 5'RACE template switching added a universal primer site and UMIs to it. TCRdb re-analysed the 5' RACE reads in MiXCR, keeping a single row per CDR3 protein. The sample has a few hundred thousand distinct CDR3 sequences, roughly 5% seen once. The V gene end was trimmed by 4 bases and the J gene end by 3 bases; junction bases not matched to a gene: 9. CDR1 is SNHLY and CDR2 is FYNNEI in the germline V gene. The CDR3 length is 17 residues. This clonotype was found many times. Its antigen remains unidentified. This rearrangement joins TRBV2 to TRBJ2-2; 9 bases align to TRBD2. This specimen was CD4+ T cells sorted from PBMCs, taken on the day of the yellow fever booster vaccination. This TCR was sampled from a man aged 18 to 35 who received the YFV17D yellow fever vaccine. The CDR3 DNA reads as TGTGCCAGCAGTGCCGCGGGGGGGCGGAAGTACACCGGGGAGCTGTTTTTT. It translates to CASSAAGGRKYTGELFF.